This TCR beta chain was identified in a study of T cell responses to AZD1222 COVID-19 vaccine. The study, taken as a whole, reports: The donor cohort was predominantly white British with a female majority, and clonal diversity may have been underestimated. Spike-specific TCR breadth and depth both grew after two AZD1222 doses. The study reported that nearly half of spike-specific TCRs target unmutated variant regions.

The repertoire was sequenced with immunoSEQ multiplex PCR; TCRdb's copy has only in-frame clones and lacks some. The table lists 100,000 to 130,000 clones, around nine tenths of them singletons. For this clone: Antigen specificity is unknown. Germline and junction disagree at one end, which may indicate a read error.

CDR1 is SGHTA, CDR2 FQGTGA, per germline. CDR3 length: 16 amino acids. This chain uses TRBV7-3 with TRBJ1-6; D ambiguous. The source is an adult who received the AZD1222 COVID-19 vaccine. The sample consisted of peripheral blood, taken 28 days after the second AZD1222 dose. The CDR3 region has the DNA TGTGCCGGCAGCTTAAATGGTCCCGGAAATAATTCACCCCTCCACTTT. This translates into CAGSLNGPGNNSPLHF.